This T cell receptor beta chain was sequenced for a study of T-cell memory formation after mild COVID-19. Turning to the study itself: Each donor largely had its own TCR clusters.

This clonotype came up a few times. Its cognate antigen is unknown. The study's findings and limits: CD4+ contracting clones were mainly CM and EM; CD8+ ones, EMRA. Researchers found some responding clones in pre-infection memory, a sign that cross-reactive memory joined.

TCRdb reanalysed the 5' RACE reads using MiXCR and keeps one entry per CDR3 protein. Altogether approximately 180,000 distinct CDR3 sequences are present, more than 15% being singletons, with the ten largest covering roughly 1.9%. Trimming took off 4 bases at V and 1 base at J, with 11 bases between the two ends. This CDR3 is 15 amino acids long. CDR1 SEHNR and CDR2 FQNEAQ come from the germline V gene (reference sequence). The chain combines TRBV7-9 with TRBJ2-4; possible D gene TRBD1, 5 bases. Input material: PBMCs or a T cell subset sorted from them (not recorded which). The receptor's source is an adult woman who had mild COVID-19 (a few samples of this study predate the infection). Cell type and time point are not known. The CDR3 nucleotides are TGTGCCAGCAGCTCAACAGGAATTGCCAAAAACATTCAGTACTTC. Protein sequence: CASSSTGIAKNIQYF. Variable domain in full (rest from reference TRBV7-9 and TRBJ2-4): DTGVSQNPRHKITKRGQNVTFRCDPISEHNRLYWYRQTLGQGPEFLTYFQNEAQLEKSRLLSDRFSAERPKGSFSTLEIQRTEQGDSAMYLCASSSTGIAKNIQYFGAGTRLSVL.